Listed here are 12 T cell receptor beta chains from one sample, sequenced in a study of lymphopenia after photon versus proton radiotherapy (dated by TCRdb to 2018 to 2020). The method was the immunoSEQ multiplex PCR assay. The source is immuneACCESS, and TCRdb retained only in-frame sequences with V and J called. Part of the clones is not carried over; for the studies checked, unresolved V genes explain less than half of this, and the remainder is unexplained. In this sample the table shows 25,000 to 30,000 clones, roughly 90% of which occur a single time. 0.65% to 0.85% of the sample is held by the ten biggest clonotypes. Here the sequenced sample was peripheral blood, taken from a patient treated with photon-based radiotherapy. The receptor set was obtained from a woman aged 50 to 60 with cholangiocarcinoma.

V and J are TRBV29-1 and TRBJ1-2; a weak D match, TRBD1 (6 bases). Germline CDR1 reads SQVTM; CDR2 reads ANQGSEA. The CDR3 loop spans 13 amino acids. DNA of the CDR3: TGCGGCGGACAGTCAGCTATCAACTATGGCTACACCTTC. Translated, it gives CGGQSAINYGYTF.

The CDR3, as DNA: TGTGCCAGCAGCTTGCAGTTCAGTTTCTCCGGCTACACCTTC. Protein sequence: CASSLQFSFSGYTF. V is TRBV5-4 and J is TRBJ1-2, with D uncertain. This CDR3 has 14 amino acids. The germline CDR1 and CDR2 sequences are SGHNT and YYREEE (reference sequence). V was trimmed by 1 base and J by 8 bases, leaving 15 bases between them. The entire variable domain, with the rest obtained from reference TRBV5-4 and TRBJ1-2, is as follows: ETGVTQSPTHLIKTRGQQVTLRCSSQSGHNTVSWYQQALGQGPQFIFQYYREEENGRGNFPPRFSGLQFPNYSSELNVNALELDDSALYLCASSLQFSFSGYTFGSGTRLTVV.

This clone appeared a few times. The gene calls are TRBV6-5 and TRBJ1-1, with D perhaps TRBD1 (6 bases). Germline V gene lookup returns CDR1 MNHEY and CDR2 SVGAGI. Trimming removed 0 bases at V and 1 base at J, with 9 bases between. The CDR3 contains 15 residues. As DNA, the CDR3 is TGTGCCAGCAGTTACTCGAAGGGGGGGAACACTGAAGCTTTCTTT. As protein: CASSYSKGGNTEAFF.

The rearrangement joins TRBV25-1 to TRBJ2-5; 7 positions agree with TRBD1. Unmatched junction bases numbered 9, after V lost 3 bases and J lost 2 bases. The length of the CDR3 is 16 residues. Germline CDR1 is MGHDK and CDR2 is SYGVNS. The CDR3 here is CASSDDPTGPQETQYF. DNA for the CDR3: TGTGCCAGCAGTGATGATCCGACAGGGCCTCAAGAGACCCAGTACTTC. Full variable domain (remainder filled in from reference TRBV25-1 and TRBJ2-5): EADIYQTPRYLVIGTGKKITLECSQTMGHDKMYWYQQDPGMELHLIHYSYGVNSTEKGDLSSESTVSRIRTEHFPLTLESARPSHTSQYLCASSDDPTGPQETQYFGPGTRLLVL.

V and J are TRBV7-9 and TRBJ1-2; D is ambiguous. The length of the CDR3 is 14 residues. Trimming left V 4 bases short and J 4 bases short, with 13 bases between. Germline CDR1 reads SEHNR; CDR2 reads FQNEAQ (reference sequence). In DNA form, the CDR3 reads TGTGCCAGCAGCTCCGAACAACTCTCCTATGGCTACACCTTC. Its translation is CASSSEQLSYGYTF.

The chain recombines TRBV11-3 with TRBJ2-3; D unresolved. Trimming took off 6 bases at V and 2 bases at J, with 15 bases between the two ends. CDR1 and CDR2 (germline): SGHNT, YENEEA. This CDR3 is 15 amino acids long. The CDR3 DNA sequence: TGTGCCAGCAGAAACTACGGACGGCTCACAGATACGCAGTATTTT. As protein: CASRNYGRLTDTQYF.

The chain recombines TRBV20-1 with TRBJ1-4; D is unresolved. The CDR3 loop spans 11 amino acids. Trimming shortened V by 3 bases and J by 15 bases, and 14 bases separated the two germline ends. The germline gives CDR1 DFQATT, CDR2 SNEGSKA (reference sequence). The chain's CDR3 is CSASSLPRLFF. The CDR3 bases are TGCAGTGCTAGTTCTCTCCCGAGGTTGTTTTTT.

The CDR3 spells CAWSNSRTGGVYTF. The CDR3 bases are TGTGCCTGGAGTAACTCCAGGACAGGGGGAGTCTACACCTTC. The chain combines TRBV30 with TRBJ1-2; 10 bases align to TRBD1. Germline assignment: CDR1 GTSNPN and CDR2 SVGIG (reference sequence). The V segment lost 2 bases and the J segment 10 bases; nucleotides outside the gene matches: 10. The CDR3 covers 14 residues.

The V and J genes are TRBV19 and TRBJ2-7; perhaps TRBD1 as D (7 bases). V dropped 10 bases and J dropped 1 base, with 14 bases sitting between them. This CDR3 region has 13 residues. Germline CDR1 LNHDA, CDR2 SQIVND (reference sequence). CDR3 DNA: TGTGCCACCAGGGGGGTGGGGTCCTACGAGCAGTACTTC. Its protein product is CATRGVGSYEQYF. Filled out from reference TRBV19 and TRBJ2-7, the complete variable domain reads DGGITQSPKYLFRKEGQNVTLSCEQNLNHDAMYWYRQDPGQGLRLIYYSQIVNDFQKGDIAEGYSVSREKKESFPLTVTSAQKNPTAFYLCATRGVGSYEQYFGPGTRLTVT.

This chain connects TRBV13 to TRBJ2-7, with D perhaps TRBD1 (6 bases). This CDR3 is built from 13 residues. Germline values: CDR1 PRHDT, CDR2 FYEKMQ (reference sequence). V lost 5 bases and J 4 bases, leaving 12 bases between the germline ends. For the CDR3, the DNA is TGTGCCAGCAGCCAAACAGGGATATACGAGCAGTACTTC. The encoded protein is CASSQTGIYEQYF.

The rearrangement joins TRBV27 to TRBJ2-1, with D possibly TRBD2 on 7 matching bases. The V gene's germline CDR1 is MNHEY and CDR2 SMNVEV (reference sequence). CDR3 length: 16 residues. Trimming left V 4 bases short and J 7 bases short, with 20 bases between. DNA of the CDR3: TGTGCCAGCAGTTCCATCCTCCTAGGGGGAGGGAATGAGCAGTTCTTC. This encodes CASSSILLGGGNEQFF.

This clone appeared once. The chain links TRBV19 to TRBJ1-5, with no clear D. With 7 bases removed from V and 7 bases from J, the gap between germline ends came to 14 bases. The CDR3 has 13 amino acids. Germline CDR1 is LNHDA and CDR2 is SQIVND (reference sequence). CDR3 sequence reads: CASTYGPPQPQHF. The CDR3 bases are TGTGCCAGTACATACGGACCACCACAGCCCCAGCATTTT. Together with reference TRBV19 and TRBJ1-5, the CDR3 gives the full variable domain: DGGITQSPKYLFRKEGQNVTLSCEQNLNHDAMYWYRQDPGQGLRLIYYSQIVNDFQKGDIAEGYSVSREKKESFPLTVTSAQKNPTAFYLCASTYGPPQPQHFGDGTRLSIL.